What follows are 16 T cell receptor beta chains derived from one specimen sequenced in a study of T cell changes during pregnancy in multiple sclerosis. Data came from immunoSEQ multiplex PCR; TCRdb stores just in-frame clones and leaves some out. Among some 24,000 clones listed, around 87% were seen once. Sequencing used CD4+ T cells from peripheral blood mononuclear cells, obtained in the second trimester of pregnancy. Receptors were obtained from a female donor in good health, enrolled as a control in a pregnancy study.

This chain links TRBV2 with TRBJ2-4; TRBD1 might be the D (6 bases). Trimming pared 8 bases from V and 1 base from J, leaving 18 bases between. The germline gives CDR1 SNHLY, CDR2 FYNNEI. CDR3 length: 16 amino acids. CDR3 nucleotide sequence: TGTGCCAGCGCCTTTGGGGGCGCGGGTGCCAAAAACATTCAGTACTTC. Protein sequence: CASAFGGAGAKNIQYF.

The chain joins TRBV2 to TRBJ1-5, with 12 nucleotides matching TRBD1. The ends lost 5 bases at V and 2 bases at J; junction bases unmatched: 16. This CDR3 has 20 residues. Germline V gene lookup returns CDR1 SNHLY and CDR2 FYNNEI. The CDR3 bases are TGTGCCAGCAGTACCCACCGGGACAGGGGGCAGCTAGGTCGCAATCAGCCCCAGCATTTT. It codes for CASSTHRDRGQLGRNQPQHF.

V is TRBV30 and J is TRBJ2-1, with D tentatively TRBD2 (6 bases). Trimming pared 6 bases from V and 4 bases from J, leaving 10 bases between. The CDR3 contains 12 residues. Germline V gives CDR1 GTSNPN, CDR2 SVGIG (reference sequence). This CDR3 is CACTGTYNEQFF. In DNA form, the CDR3 reads TGTGCCTGCACCGGGACTTACAATGAGCAGTTCTTC.

The chain has TRBV11-3 and TRBJ2-3; 11 positions agree with TRBD1. The CDR3 totals 17 residues. Germline V gene data show CDR1 as SGHNT and CDR2 as YENEEA. The V and J ends lost 4 bases and 3 bases, in that order; junction bases with no gene match: 9. CDR3 nucleotide sequence: TGTGCCAGCAGCTCACCATCCGGACAGGGGGCAACAGATACGCAGTATTTT. Translation: CASSSPSGQGATDTQYF. Using reference TRBV11-3 and TRBJ2-3 for the parts outside the CDR3, the full variable domain is EAGVVQSPRYKIIEKKQPVAFWCNPISGHNTLYWYLQNLGQGPELLIRYENEEAVDDSQLPKDRFSAERLKGVDSTLKIQPAELGDSAVYLCASSSPSGQGATDTQYFGPGTRLTVL.

The chain employs TRBV19 and TRBJ2-1; TRBD2 matches at 8 bases. The V gene end was trimmed by 4 bases and the J gene end by 4 bases; junction bases not matched to a gene: 12. There are 17 residues in the CDR3. The germline V gene has CDR1 LNHDA and CDR2 SQIVND (reference sequence). The CDR3 region is CASSKNQGSGSYNEQFF. CDR3 nucleotide sequence: TGTGCCAGTAGTAAGAACCAGGGGAGCGGGAGTTACAATGAGCAGTTCTTC.

The chain combines TRBV7-8 with TRBJ2-7, with 10 bases matching TRBD1. This CDR3 has 16 residues. The J segment lost 1 base and the V segment lost 2 bases, leaving 5 bases of the junction unmatched. The germline gives CDR1 SGHVS, CDR2 FQNEAQ. The CDR3 loop reads CASSLSRTGGSYEQYF. Here the CDR3 DNA reads TGTGCCAGCAGCTTAAGCCGGACAGGGGGTTCCTACGAGCAGTACTTC.

The chain recombines TRBV6-1 with TRBJ2-1; a possible D gene is TRBD2 (5 bases). This CDR3 region has 16 residues. Trimming stripped 1 base from V and 9 bases from J, with 19 bases between. Germline V gene sequence: CDR1 MNHNS, CDR2 SASEGT. CDR3 DNA sequence: TGTGCCAGCAGTGAAGGAGATGCCTGGGAGTGGGTTGAGCAGTTCTTC. Amino acids: CASSEGDAWEWVEQFF.

V usage is TRBV4-3 and J usage is TRBJ1-4, with unresolved D. Trimming pared 0 bases from V and 4 bases from J, leaving 12 bases between. CDR3 size: 16 residues. Germline V gene sequence: CDR1 LGHNA, CDR2 YSLEER. The chain's CDR3 is CASSQDGRGGNEKLFF. The CDR3 bases are TGCGCCAGCAGCCAAGACGGGCGGGGAGGTAATGAAAAACTGTTTTTT.

V usage is TRBV6-5 and J usage is TRBJ1-5; 10 positions agree with TRBD1. The junction had 3 bases not matched to a gene; V was cut back by 8 bases and J by 5 bases. Germline V lookup: CDR1 MNHEY, CDR2 SVGAGI. The CDR3 contains 13 residues. This CDR3 reads CASGTGVDQPQHF. The CDR3 DNA reads as TGTGCCAGCGGGACAGGGGTGGATCAGCCCCAGCATTTT.

For the CDR3, the DNA is TGTGCCAGTAGTGCCGGACAGGGAACTGAAGCTTTCTTT. Encoded protein: CASSAGQGTEAFF. The V gene is TRBV19, the J gene TRBJ1-1, with TRBD1 matching over 8 bases. The CDR3 has 13 amino acids. The V segment lost 5 bases and the J segment 5 bases; nucleotides outside the gene matches: 4. From germline, CDR1 is LNHDA and CDR2 SQIVND (reference sequence).

V and J are TRBV19 and TRBJ1-1, with TRBD1 as a possible D gene (6 bases). Trimming pared 5 bases from V and 7 bases from J, leaving 17 bases between. Germline V gives CDR1 LNHDA, CDR2 SQIVND (reference sequence). This CDR3 spans 14 amino acids. CDR3 residues: CASSPHQRTDEAFF. The CDR3 bases are TGTGCCAGTAGTCCCCACCAGAGGACAGATGAAGCTTTCTTT.

The rearrangement links TRBV6-1 to TRBJ2-2; D ambiguous. The length of the CDR3 is 13 residues. Germline CDR1 is MNHNS and CDR2 is SASEGT. The V and J ends lost 7 bases and 1 base respectively, with 7 bases between them. DNA of the CDR3: TGTGCCAGCATCTCCAGGAACACCGGGGAGCTGTTTTTT. Translation: CASISRNTGELFF.

This clone was observed once. The chain links TRBV5-1 to TRBJ2-2, with D unresolved. Between the trimmed V and J ends, which lost 0 bases and 0 bases, there was a span of 15 bases. The CDR3 runs 18 residues. Germline V gene lookup returns CDR1 SGHRS and CDR2 YFSETQ. The CDR3 nucleotides are TGCGCCAGCAGCTTGGTTCCCCCTGGGCTGTCGAACACCGGGGAGCTGTTTTTT. Its protein is CASSLVPPGLSNTGELFF.

As regards this clone: The junction shows a germline mismatch at one end, possibly a read error. This rearrangement joins TRBV6-1 to TRBJ1-1; possible D gene TRBD1, 6 bases. Looked up from germline, CDR1 is MNHNS and CDR2 is SASEGT. The CDR3 spans 14 residues. CDR3 sequence (DNA): TGTGCCAGCAGACCCGGGACAAAGTTTACGAGAGATCTCTTT. As protein: CASRPGTKFTRDLF.

The V and J genes are TRBV4-1 and TRBJ2-1; 10 bases map to TRBD2. The CDR3 covers 19 residues. Per germline, CDR1 MGHRA and CDR2 YSYEKL. V shed 0 bases, J shed 0 bases, and the junction held 8 bases outside the gene matches. The chain's CDR3 is CASSQDLRTSGPSYNEQFF. The CDR3 DNA follows: TGCGCCAGCAGCCAAGATTTGAGGACTAGCGGACCCTCCTACAATGAGCAGTTCTTC.

This sequence joins TRBV9 and TRBJ2-3; the match to TRBD2 covers 9 bases. With V trimmed by 3 bases and J by 3 bases, 5 bases remained unmatched. Germline assignment: CDR1 SGDLS and CDR2 YYNGEE. The CDR3 runs to 15 residues. The CDR3 loop is CASSAWTSVTDTQYF. The CDR3, as DNA: TGTGCCAGCAGCGCATGGACTAGCGTAACAGATACGCAGTATTTT. Full variable domain (remainder filled in from reference TRBV9 and TRBJ2-3): DSGVTQTPKHLITATGQRVTLRCSPRSGDLSVYWYQQSLDQGLQFLIQYYNGEERAKGNILERFSAQQFPDLHSELNLSSLELGDSALYFCASSAWTSVTDTQYFGPGTRLTVL.